This T cell receptor (beta chain) was identified during a study of blood T cell repertoires in COVID-19. Enrollees, roughly 18 to 89 years old, lived in 20 to 25 US areas. Trimming stripped 5 bases from V and 5 bases from J, with 18 bases between. This CDR3 spans 15 amino acids. Germline CDR1 is SGHTA and CDR2 is FQGTGA. The method was immunoSEQ multiplex PCR; TCRdb's version includes in-frame clones alone and lacks a portion of them. The sample has 250,000 to 300,000 clones, 88% seen once. The gene calls are TRBV7-3 and TRBJ1-1; perhaps TRBD1 as D (5 bases). The specimen was PBMCs or T cells enriched from blood (not recorded which). The receptor's source is a woman aged 55-75 years in a cohort exposed to, infected with or recovered from COVID-19 (not recorded which). CDR3: CASSPSGAIRTEAFF. Here the CDR3 DNA reads TGTGCCAGCAGCCCTTCTGGGGCAATAAGGACTGAAGCTTTCTTT.